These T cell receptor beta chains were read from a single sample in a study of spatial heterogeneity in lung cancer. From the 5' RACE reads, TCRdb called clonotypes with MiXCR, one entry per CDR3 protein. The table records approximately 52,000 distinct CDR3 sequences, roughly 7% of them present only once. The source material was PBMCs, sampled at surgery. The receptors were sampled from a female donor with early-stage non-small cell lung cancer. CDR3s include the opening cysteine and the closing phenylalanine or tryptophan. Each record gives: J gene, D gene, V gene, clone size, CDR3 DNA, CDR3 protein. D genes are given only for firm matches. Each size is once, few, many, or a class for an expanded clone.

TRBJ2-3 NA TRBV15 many TGTGCCACCAGCGGCGGGGTCTCGGGATCCACAGATACGCAGTATTTT CATSGGVSGSTDTQYF
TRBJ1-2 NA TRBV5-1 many TGCGCCAGCAGCCCAACGGGGAACTATGGCTACACCTTC CASSPTGNYGYTF
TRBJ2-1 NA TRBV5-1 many TGCGCCAGCAGCTCCTCCCCGACAGCCTACAATGAGCAGTTCTTC CASSSSPTAYNEQFF
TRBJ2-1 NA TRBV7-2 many TGTGCCAGCAGCCCAAAAGCGGGTGAGCAGTTCTTC CASSPKAGEQFF
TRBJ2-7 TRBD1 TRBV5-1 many TGCGCCAGCAGCAACACAGGGGGAACCAGCGAGCAGTACTTC CASSNTGGTSEQYF
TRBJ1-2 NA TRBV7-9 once TGTGCCAGCAGCTTTACGGGGAATCTGGACTACACCTTC CASSFTGNLDYTF
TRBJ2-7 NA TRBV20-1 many TGCAGTGCTTCCTCTGACAGTGCCTACGAGCAGTACTTC CSASSDSAYEQYF
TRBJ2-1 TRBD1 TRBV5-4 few TGTGCCGCAGGGGACAGGGGATACAATGAGCAGTTCTTC CAAGDRGYNEQFF
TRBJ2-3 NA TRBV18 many TGTGCCAGCTCACCGCTTCCGGGGTTGACAGATACGCAGTATTTT CASSPLPGLTDTQYF
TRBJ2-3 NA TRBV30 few TGTGCCTGGCAGAAGTCTGTTGACACAGATACGCAGTATTTT CAWQKSVDTDTQYF